The 16 T cell receptor beta chains below all came from one sample that was sequenced in a study of regulatory and conventional T cells in RAG deficiency. Using immunoSEQ multiplex PCR, the repertoire was profiled, and TCRdb retains in-frame clones only, with some absent. Among approximately 35,000 clones listed, about 78% were seen once. Genomic DNA came from blood conventional CD4+ T cells gated CD25-low CD127-high. These same records also appear under a second study, on regulatory T cells. In that study: Amplification used 52 TRBV primers and 13 TRBJ primers.

Sequencing was carried out using CD4+ effector T cells sorted from blood. These receptors were taken from a human donor in good health.

The V and J genes are TRBV4-1 and TRBJ1-1; D unresolved. This CDR3 is 14 amino acids long. V was trimmed by 0 bases and J by 5 bases, leaving 10 bases between them. CDR1 and CDR2 from the germline V gene are MGHRA and YSYEKL. CDR3 DNA: TGCGCCAGCAGCCAAGAATTGGGGAATACTGAAGCTTTCTTT. Protein sequence: CASSQELGNTEAFF.

The genes are TRBV19 and TRBJ2-3, with a weak D call TRBD2 (6 bases). V shed 7 bases and J shed 1 base, with 12 bases lying between them. The CDR3 is 14 residues long. Germline V lookup: CDR1 LNHDA, CDR2 SQIVND (reference sequence). CDR3 nucleotides: TGTGCCAGTACCCGCGGGGTTGGCACAGATACGCAGTATTTT. Amino acids: CASTRGVGTDTQYF.

V and J are TRBV5-4 and TRBJ1-5; TRBD1 might be the D (6 bases). Deletions cut 0 bases from V and 2 bases from J, with 9 bases between. The CDR3 sequence is 15 residues long. Germline V gene sequence: CDR1 SGHNT, CDR2 YYREEE (reference sequence). The CDR3: CASSLAGAGNQPQHF. DNA for the CDR3: TGTGCCAGCAGCTTGGCAGGGGCGGGCAATCAGCCCCAGCATTTT.

The chain links TRBV7-6 to TRBJ2-7, with 11 bases lining up with TRBD2. This CDR3 region has 17 residues. The germline V gene has CDR1 SGHVS and CDR2 FNYEAQ. V was pared by 5 bases and J by 6 bases, with 15 bases of the junction left unmatched. CDR3 sequence reads: CASSARLAGPRGGEQYF. The CDR3, as DNA: TGTGCCAGCAGCGCCCGACTAGCGGGGCCCCGGGGTGGCGAGCAGTACTTC.

The chain is built from TRBV5-8 and TRBJ2-7; D might be TRBD1 (6 bases). This CDR3 spans 15 amino acids. The germline CDR1 and CDR2 sequences are SGHTS and YDEGEE. V was pared by 3 bases and J by 0 bases, with 13 bases between. The CDR3 sequence is CASSWGQASSYEQYF. For the CDR3, the DNA is TGTGCCAGCAGCTGGGGGCAGGCTAGCTCCTACGAGCAGTACTTC. Based on the CDR3 plus reference TRBV5-8 and TRBJ2-7, the full variable domain is EAGVTQSPTHLIKTRGQQATLRCSPISGHTSVYWYQQALGLGLQFLLWYDEGEERNRGNFPPRFSGRQFPNYSSELNVNALELEDSALYLCASSWGQASSYEQYFGPGTRLTVT.

The chain uses TRBV5-6 and TRBJ1-2; the match to TRBD1 covers 7 bases. J was trimmed by 7 bases and V by 4 bases; bases with no gene match: 13. Germline V CDR1 and CDR2: SGHDT, YYEEEE. The CDR3 is 15 amino acids. The DNA for the CDR3 is TGTGCCAGCAGCCCACCGGGGGGGACAGTCGGTGGCTACACCTTC. It translates to CASSPPGGTVGGYTF.

The chain carries TRBV7-2 and TRBJ1-1; 9 bases are a match to TRBD1. The CDR3 sequence is 15 residues long. J gave up 8 bases and V 5 bases, and 12 bases lay outside the gene matches. Germline lookup yields CDR1 SGHTA and CDR2 FQGNSA. The CDR3 loop is CASSPGQGRFSEAFF. The CDR3 DNA follows: TGTGCCAGCAGCCCTGGACAGGGGAGATTCTCGGAAGCTTTCTTT.

The rearrangement uses TRBV10-2 and TRBJ2-3, with 11 bases lining up with TRBD2. V was clipped by 8 bases and J by 2 bases; unmatched bases: 3. Per the germline V gene, CDR1 is WSHSY and CDR2 is SAAADI. The CDR3 sequence is 14 residues long. The CDR3 coding sequence is TGCGCCAGCGGGACTAGCGGAGTCACAGATACGCAGTATTTT. As protein: CASGTSGVTDTQYF.

The gene calls are TRBV7-3 and TRBJ2-1; D gene unclear. The CDR3 runs 13 residues. The germline gives CDR1 SGHTA, CDR2 FQGTGA. The V end was cut by 5 bases, the J end by 7 bases, with 12 bases between. CDR3 sequence: CASSPTDSNEQFF. The CDR3 region has the DNA TGTGCCAGCAGCCCAACCGACTCGAATGAGCAGTTCTTC.

This rearrangement joins TRBV27 to TRBJ1-2; tentatively, D is TRBD1 (6 bases). The V gene's germline CDR1 is MNHEY and CDR2 SMNVEV (reference sequence). The CDR3 spans 14 residues. The ends were cut back, 5 bases at V and 6 bases at J, with 16 bases in the middle. The DNA of the CDR3 is TGTGCCAGCAGTGACGGACGGGGGGCCAATGGCTACACCTTC. It is translated as CASSDGRGANGYTF.

The genes are TRBV6-6 and TRBJ1-6, with 9 bases fitting TRBD1. Germline trimming cut 8 bases from V and 11 bases from J; bases unmatched to any gene: 13. Germline CDR1 reads MNHNY; CDR2 reads SVGAGI (reference sequence). The CDR3 has 15 residues. The CDR3 region has the DNA TGTGCCAGCTCCCGGCTGGACAGGGGCAGGACACCCCTCCACTTT. Amino acids: CASSRLDRGRTPLHF.

This chain uses TRBV11-2 with TRBJ2-7; D gene ambiguous. V dropped 0 bases and J dropped 4 bases, with 10 bases sitting between them. This CDR3 contains 14 residues. The germline CDR1 and CDR2 sequences are SGHAT and FQNNGV. CDR3 protein: CASSLDLRPYEQYF. Here the CDR3 DNA reads TGTGCCAGCAGCTTAGATCTAAGACCGTACGAGCAGTACTTC.

V and J are TRBV4-2 and TRBJ1-4; D remains ambiguous. The CDR3 is made up of 16 amino acids. In germline, CDR1 is LGHNA, CDR2 YNFKEQ. Trimming shortened V by 1 base and J by 0 bases, and 9 bases separated the two germline ends. Here the CDR3 DNA reads TGTGCCAGCAGCCAAGCGCCGGCGGCAACTAATGAAAAACTGTTTTTT. Protein sequence: CASSQAPAATNEKLFF.

The chain couples TRBV6-1 to TRBJ1-2, with unresolved D. The V end was cut by 6 bases, the J end by 6 bases, with 17 bases between. Germline CDR1 is MNHNS and CDR2 is SASEGT. This CDR3 region has 14 residues. The CDR3 region has the DNA TGTGCCAGCAGCCATGCAGCTAACTTAGATGGCTACACCTTC. Translating it yields CASSHAANLDGYTF.

The chain links TRBV10-3 to TRBJ2-2; a possible D gene is TRBD1 (6 bases). The CDR3 consists of 14 residues. Germline assignment: CDR1 ENHRY and CDR2 SYGVKD. V gave up 3 bases and J gave up 4 bases, with 9 bases separating them. The CDR3 DNA reads TGTGCCATCAGTGAAGGGACAACCACCGGGGAGCTGTTTTTT. It specifies CAISEGTTTGELFF.

This clone has just a few counts. The chain carries TRBV5-4 and TRBJ2-7, with 9 bases lining up with TRBD2. Germline V gene lookup returns CDR1 SGHNT and CDR2 YYREEE (reference sequence). V was clipped by 1 base and J by 4 bases; unmatched bases: 3. The length of the CDR3 is 14 residues. The DNA of the CDR3 is TGTGCCAGCAGCTTGAGCGGGGGGCGGTACGAGCAGTACTTC. Amino acids: CASSLSGGRYEQYF. Using reference TRBV5-4 and TRBJ2-7 for the parts outside the CDR3, the full variable domain is ETGVTQSPTHLIKTRGQQVTLRCSSQSGHNTVSWYQQALGQGPQFIFQYYREEENGRGNFPPRFSGLQFPNYSSELNVNALELDDSALYLCASSLSGGRYEQYFGPGTRLTVT.